The source of this T cell receptor (beta chain) is a study of T cell clonality in common variable immunodeficiency. Study-level results: Common variable immunodeficiency TCR beta sequences reportedly had fewer deletions and N-nucleotide insertions. Authors noted CVID clonality's cause needs subpopulation repertoire sequencing.

Equal genomic DNA amounts from CVID and control samples were sequenced. Libraries were prepared by immunoSEQ multiplex PCR; TCRdb keeps only in-frame clonotypes and omits some of them. The repertoire consists of 20,000 or so clones, none detected only once. There are many counts of this clone. Its matching antigen is unknown. The read terminates 3 residues before the CDR3 end, so the remaining end is supplied by the germline J gene. Germline CDR1 reads DFQATT; CDR2 reads SNEGSKA (reference sequence). Trimming took 6 bases from V and 4 from J, leaving 16 bases between them. This CDR3 is 13 amino acids long. Patients had low serum IgG, IgA and/or IgM and specific antibody deficiency. Patients and controls were mostly of Caucasian heritage.

The chain carries TRBV20-1 and TRBJ2-7; possible D gene TRBD2, 5 bases. This receptor was obtained from a human donor with common variable immunodeficiency. Material: peripheral blood mononuclear cells. This CDR3 reads CSAGGGLAYEQYF. Incomplete CDR3 DNA: TGCAGTGCCGGCGGAGGTCTGGCGTACGAG.